These T cell receptor beta chains were read from a single sample in a study of Graves' ophthalmopathy and Graves' hyperthyroidism. TCRdb re-called the multiplex PCR reads through MiXCR, storing one row per CDR3 protein. The table shows about 400,000 distinct CDR3 sequences, with roughly 15% occurring only once. The material sequenced was peripheral blood. The receptors were gathered from a woman aged 18-29 years with stable Graves' hyperthyroidism. Both conserved end residues are part of each CDR3. Each record gives: CDR3 protein, J gene, V gene, CDR3 length.

cdr3_aa: CASSIFAGANTEAFF; j_call: TRBJ1-1; v_call: TRBV5-1; cdr3_length: 15
cdr3_aa: CASSAWDRGKEKLFF; j_call: TRBJ1-4; v_call: TRBV12-3/TRBV12-4; cdr3_length: 15
cdr3_aa: CATSDLQETQYF; j_call: TRBJ2-5; v_call: TRBV24-1; cdr3_length: 12
cdr3_aa: CASGEGYF; j_call: TRBJ2-7; v_call: TRBV7-9; cdr3_length: 8
cdr3_aa: CASSYSGQIYGYTF; j_call: TRBJ1-2; v_call: TRBV6-2/TRBV6-3; cdr3_length: 14
cdr3_aa: CASSRTRGIYEQYF; j_call: TRBJ2-7; v_call: TRBV6-5; cdr3_length: 14
cdr3_aa: CSASQDRGTYEQYF; j_call: TRBJ2-7; v_call: TRBV20-1; cdr3_length: 14
cdr3_aa: CASSHRGDSNQPQHF; j_call: TRBJ1-5; v_call: TRBV6-5; cdr3_length: 15
cdr3_aa: CASSFSTGASSPLHF; j_call: TRBJ1-6; v_call: TRBV11-2; cdr3_length: 15
cdr3_aa: CASSPGETGLQETQYF; j_call: TRBJ2-5; v_call: TRBV5-1; cdr3_length: 16
cdr3_aa: CATSRGNKGQRVTEAFF; j_call: TRBJ1-1; v_call: TRBV15; cdr3_length: 17
cdr3_aa: CSATGGSSPLHF; j_call: TRBJ1-6; v_call: TRBV20-1; cdr3_length: 12
cdr3_aa: CASRGRNTGELFF; j_call: TRBJ2-2; v_call: TRBV5-1; cdr3_length: 13
cdr3_aa: CASSVEGHLDYGYTF; j_call: TRBJ1-2; v_call: TRBV9; cdr3_length: 15
cdr3_aa: CASSKTWIGGALKETQYF; j_call: TRBJ2-5; v_call: TRBV5-1; cdr3_length: 18
cdr3_aa: CASSSYLTNTEAFF; j_call: TRBJ1-1; v_call: TRBV5-1; cdr3_length: 14
cdr3_aa: CASKGRQGGGYTF; j_call: TRBJ1-2; v_call: TRBV6-1; cdr3_length: 13
cdr3_aa: CASSKFSGANVLTF; j_call: TRBJ2-6; v_call: TRBV6-2/TRBV6-3; cdr3_length: 14
cdr3_aa: CASSIRRGRGNQPQHF; j_call: TRBJ1-5; v_call: TRBV19; cdr3_length: 16
cdr3_aa: CASSYSKVGGQPQHF; j_call: TRBJ1-5; v_call: TRBV6-2/TRBV6-3; cdr3_length: 15
cdr3_aa: CASTRGSLGYGSYEQYF; j_call: TRBJ2-7; v_call: TRBV11-1; cdr3_length: 17
cdr3_aa: CASSHGTGNQPQHF; j_call: TRBJ1-5; v_call: TRBV7-9; cdr3_length: 14
cdr3_aa: CASSPPQGAQPQHF; j_call: TRBJ1-5; v_call: TRBV7-2; cdr3_length: 14
cdr3_aa: CASNGGAQPQHF; j_call: TRBJ1-5; v_call: TRBV6-2/TRBV6-3; cdr3_length: 12
cdr3_aa: CASSYFGSPQGYTF; j_call: TRBJ1-2; v_call: TRBV6-5; cdr3_length: 14
cdr3_aa: CASSSGTASPYEQYF; j_call: TRBJ2-7; v_call: TRBV9; cdr3_length: 15
cdr3_aa: CASNVAGGAFSYEQYF; j_call: TRBJ2-7; v_call: TRBV6-4; cdr3_length: 16